The 20 T cell receptor beta chains below were found in one sample sequenced in a study of shared clonotypes between healthy human individuals. Profiled with immunoSEQ multiplex PCR; TCRdb holds only in-frame clones, not every one. Of about 2 million clones listed, over 85% were seen once; the top ten hold 0.1% to 0.15%. The sample was naive CD4+ T cells sorted from blood. Subset noted: CD45RA+ positively selected. Every receptor here comes from a young man in good health.

This clone was seen only once. V and J are TRBV7-2 and TRBJ2-3; D may be TRBD2 (6 bases). V was cut by 1 base and J by 6 bases, with 11 bases left in between. The CDR3 is made up of 14 amino acids. The germline gives CDR1 SGHTA, CDR2 FQGNSA. The DNA for the CDR3 is TGTGCCAGCAGCTTAGGCACCGGGAGCGATACGCAGTATTTT. Translating gives CASSLGTGSDTQYF.

The rearrangement links TRBV9 to TRBJ2-3; the D is unclear. Germline CDR1 SGDLS, CDR2 YYNGEE. The germline V and J ends were trimmed by 0 bases and 1 base, with 12 bases remaining between them. This CDR3 spans 16 amino acids. CDR3 region: CASSVAGEGGTDTQYF. The CDR3, as DNA: TGTGCCAGCAGCGTAGCTGGGGAAGGAGGCACAGATACGCAGTATTTT.

V gene TRBV2 combines with J gene TRBJ2-1; D possibly uses TRBD1 or TRBD2 (5 bases each). The CDR3 contains 13 residues. Trimming took 8 bases from V and 0 from J, leaving 8 bases between them. The germline V gene has CDR1 SNHLY and CDR2 FYNNEI. CDR3 amino acids: CASGGNSYNEQFF. The CDR3 DNA sequence: TGTGCCAGCGGGGGAAACTCCTACAATGAGCAGTTCTTC.

This clone occurred once. CDR3 loop: CAISEPGQPLPQHF. In DNA form, the CDR3 reads TGTGCCATCAGTGAGCCGGGACAGCCCTTGCCCCAGCATTTT. The chain employs TRBV10-3 and TRBJ1-5, with TRBD1 identical over 7 bases. CDR3 length equals 14 residues. V lost 2 bases, J lost 9 bases, and 7 bases stayed unmatched. Germline V gives CDR1 ENHRY, CDR2 SYGVKD.

This chain uses TRBV19 with TRBJ2-7, with unresolved D. Trimming pared 2 bases from V and 5 bases from J, leaving 10 bases between. Germline CDR1 LNHDA, CDR2 SQIVND (reference sequence). The CDR3 runs 13 residues. CDR3 nucleotides: TGTGCCAGTAGTATACGCCGTGGGGACGAGCAGTACTTC. Protein sequence: CASSIRRGDEQYF. Full variable domain (rest looked up from reference TRBV19 and TRBJ2-7): DGGITQSPKYLFRKEGQNVTLSCEQNLNHDAMYWYRQDPGQGLRLIYYSQIVNDFQKGDIAEGYSVSREKKESFPLTVTSAQKNPTAFYLCASSIRRGDEQYFGPGTRLTVT.

This sequence joins TRBV30 and TRBJ2-3; no firm D call. Trimming removed 1 base at V and 0 bases at J, with 8 bases between. Germline CDR1 GTSNPN, CDR2 SVGIG (reference sequence). This CDR3 contains 14 residues. As DNA, the CDR3 is TGTGCCTGGAGTGAAGAGGCTAGCACAGATACGCAGTATTTT. This encodes CAWSEEASTDTQYF.

The J gene is TRBJ2-3, the V gene TRBV12-5; TRBD2 aligns across 7 bases. After removal of 6 bases from V and 1 base from J, the junction contained 7 bases not matched to a gene. Germline-derived CDR1 and CDR2 are LGHNT and FRNRAP. The CDR3 is 15 amino acids. CDR3 DNA sequence: TGTGCTAGTGGGGGAGCTAGCGGAGGCACAGATACGCAGTATTTT. The encoded protein is CASGGASGGTDTQYF.

This rearrangement joins TRBV5-4 to TRBJ2-2; possible D gene TRBD1, 6 bases. With 0 bases removed from V and 5 bases from J, the gap between germline ends came to 17 bases. The CDR3 loop spans 17 amino acids. CDR1 is SGHNT and CDR2 is YYREEE in the germline V gene (reference sequence). The CDR3 region is CASSLAVQGSSTGELFF. The CDR3 bases are TGTGCCAGCAGCTTGGCCGTACAGGGAAGTAGTACCGGGGAGCTGTTTTTT.

This rearrangement joins TRBV18 to TRBJ2-7, with TRBD2 identical over 9 bases. V gave up 6 bases and J gave up 3 bases; unmatched junction bases: 6. Looked up from germline, CDR1 is KGHSH and CDR2 is LQKENI. The CDR3 is made up of 14 amino acids. The chain's CDR3 is CASSLLAGDYEQYF. The CDR3 DNA reads as TGTGCCAGCTCGCTCTTAGCGGGGGACTACGAGCAGTACTTC.

The chain combines TRBV28 with TRBJ2-3; D unclear. CDR1 and CDR2 from the germline V gene are MDHEN and SYDVKM. V shed 8 bases and J shed 1 base, with 16 bases lying between them. The length of the CDR3 is 15 residues. CDR3 protein: CASAPSLLGTDTQYF. CDR3 nucleotides: TGTGCCAGCGCACCAAGTCTCCTGGGCACAGATACGCAGTATTTT.

The J gene is TRBJ2-6, the V gene TRBV7-6; TRBD2 agrees at 9 bases. Trimming took 5 bases from V and 1 from J; bases not matched to a gene: 12. The CDR3 consists of 19 residues. Germline V gene data show CDR1 as SGHVS and CDR2 as FNYEAQ. CDR3 nucleotide sequence: TGTGCCAGCAGCACACTAAGCGGGAGGCCTCCATCTGGGGCCAACGTCCTGACTTTC. Protein product: CASSTLSGRPPSGANVLTF.

The V gene is TRBV18, the J gene TRBJ2-7, with D hard to call. Germline V gives CDR1 KGHSH, CDR2 LQKENI. V shed 1 base and J shed 2 bases, with 12 bases lying between them. The CDR3 is 15 residues long. In DNA, the CDR3 is TGTGCCAGCTCACCACTAAATAATGGCGCCTACGAGCAGTACTTC. It codes for CASSPLNNGAYEQYF.

The chain couples TRBV10-3 to TRBJ1-1; D remains unclear. Trimming cost V 0 bases and J 5 bases, with 4 bases left between them. The germline gives CDR1 ENHRY, CDR2 SYGVKD. The CDR3 is 12 residues long. DNA for the CDR3: TGTGCCATCAGTGAGTCAAGAACTGAAGCTTTCTTT. Its protein is CAISESRTEAFF.

The V and J genes are TRBV7-2 and TRBJ2-7; D is ambiguous. The CDR3 consists of 12 residues. V was shortened by 6 bases and J by 5 bases, with 11 bases between the two germline ends. Germline CDR1 SGHTA, CDR2 FQGNSA. The chain's CDR3 is CASSIVGNEQYF. In DNA form, the CDR3 reads TGTGCCAGCAGTATAGTGGGGAACGAGCAGTACTTC.

This sequence joins TRBV7-9 and TRBJ2-5; 7 bases are a match to TRBD1. Trimming took 0 bases from V and 4 from J; bases not matched to a gene: 2. Looked up from germline, CDR1 is SEHNR and CDR2 is FQNEAQ (reference sequence). CDR3 length equals 14 residues. The CDR3 protein is CASSLANRGETQYF. The CDR3, as DNA: TGTGCCAGCAGCTTAGCGAACAGGGGAGAGACCCAGTACTTC. Full variable domain (missing parts from reference TRBV7-9 and TRBJ2-5): DTGVSQNPRHKITKRGQNVTFRCDPISEHNRLYWYRQTLGQGPEFLTYFQNEAQLEKSRLLSDRFSAERPKGSFSTLEIQRTEQGDSAMYLCASSLANRGETQYFGPGTRLLVL.

CDR3 sequence reads: CASSLYTTVGGDSYEQYF. The CDR3 DNA sequence: TGCGCCAGCAGCTTGTATACTACGGTAGGGGGGGACAGCTACGAGCAGTACTTC. The J gene is TRBJ2-7, the V gene TRBV5-1, with D possibly being TRBD1 or TRBD2 (7 bases each). V was cut by 1 base and J by 3 bases, with 23 bases left in between. The CDR3 has 18 amino acids. Germline V gene sequence: CDR1 SGHRS, CDR2 YFSETQ.

The chain carries TRBV19 and TRBJ2-7; TRBD2 might be the D (6 bases). This CDR3 contains 14 residues. Germline loops: CDR1 LNHDA, CDR2 SQIVND (reference sequence). Trimming shortened V by 11 bases and J by 3 bases, and 20 bases separated the two germline ends. CDR3 DNA sequence: TGTGCCTTATTCCGGGACTCGGGGAACTACGAGCAGTACTTC. Translating it yields CALFRDSGNYEQYF.

CDR3 in amino acids: CASSSGPDPPGIETDTQYF. For the CDR3, the DNA is TGCGCCAGCAGCTCGGGACCGGACCCACCCGGGATTGAAACAGATACGCAGTATTTT. The chain is built from TRBV5-1 and TRBJ2-3, with D perhaps matching TRBD1 or TRBD2 (5 bases each). Germline loops: CDR1 SGHRS, CDR2 YFSETQ. The V end was cut by 3 bases, the J end by 3 bases, with 26 bases between. The CDR3 totals 19 residues.

V usage is TRBV10-3 and J usage is TRBJ2-1; 10 bases match TRBD2. With V trimmed by 9 bases and J by 0 bases, 2 bases remained unmatched. This CDR3 has 14 residues. Germline assignment: CDR1 ENHRY and CDR2 SYGVKD. CDR3 residues: CAISSGSSYNEQFF. The CDR3 DNA reads TGTGCCATATCTAGCGGGAGCTCCTACAATGAGCAGTTCTTC.

This chain connects TRBV28 to TRBJ2-7, with D perhaps TRBD2 (5 bases). This CDR3 spans 14 amino acids. From germline, CDR1 is MDHEN and CDR2 SYDVKM. The V and J ends lost 4 bases and 2 bases respectively, with 12 bases between them. CDR3 in amino acids: CASSSGQRAYEQYF. The CDR3 DNA reads as TGTGCCAGCAGTTCCGGGCAGAGGGCCTACGAGCAGTACTTC.